This is a list of T cell receptor beta chains from one sample in a study of identical twins. TCRdb reprocessed the 5' RACE reads via MiXCR and lists one record per CDR3 protein. The data contain 400,000 to 500,000 distinct CDR3 sequences, 13% to 15% of them seen just once; the ten biggest clones take up 0.95% to 1%. The same sample was also studied in work on yellow fever vaccine responses in identical twins.

The sample comprised CD4+ T cells sorted from blood. Every receptor here comes from a young woman in good health. Each CDR3 is given with its conserved first and last residue. Fields, in order: V gene, J gene, D gene, CDR3 length, clone size, CDR3 DNA, CDR3 protein. The D gene is left open where the match is weak. Only part of the rows carry a size: once, few, many, or a class if the clone is expanded.

TRBV12-3/TRBV12-4	TRBJ2-3	TRBD2	16	many	TGTGCCAGCAGTTTAGTTAGCGGGGGCAGCACAGATACGCAGTATTTT	CASSLVSGGSTDTQYF
TRBV3-1	TRBJ1-1	-	12	few	TGTGCCAGCAGCCAAAGCACAGATGAAGCTTTCTTT	CASSQSTDEAFF
TRBV15	TRBJ2-7	TRBD2	15	-	TGTGCCACCAGCCTCTCGCTAGCGGGATACTACGAGCAGTACTTC	CATSLSLAGYYEQYF
TRBV10-3	TRBJ1-2	-	12	-	TGTGCCATCAGGACAGCCAACTATGGCTACACCTTC	CAIRTANYGYTF
TRBV3-1	TRBJ1-2	-	18	-	TGTGCCAGCAGCCAAGATTTTCAATTCACCACGTTTTCCTATGGCTACACCTTC	CASSQDFQFTTFSYGYTF
TRBV18	TRBJ2-2	-	14	-	TGTGCCAGCTCACAGCAGGGATTCACCGGGGAGCTGTTTTTT	CASSQQGFTGELFF
TRBV10-3	TRBJ2-3	TRBD2	15	few	TGTGCCATCAAAAAGGGACTAGCGGACACAGATACGCAGTATTTT	CAIKKGLADTDTQYF
TRBV28	TRBJ1-5	-	15	many	TGTGCCAGCAGCCGACGACTGAATAGCAATCAGCCCCAGCATTTT	CASSRRLNSNQPQHF
TRBV20-1	TRBJ2-5	-	11	-	TGCAGTGACCTTAGGGGGGAGACCCAGTACTTC	CSDLRGETQYF
TRBV20-1	TRBJ2-2	-	18	-	TGCAGTGCTAGATCACACAGGGGCGGCGGGGCGAACACCGGGGAGCTGTTTTTT	CSARSHRGGGANTGELFF
TRBV28	TRBJ2-7	TRBD2	14	-	TGTGCCAGCAGCTTTCAAGCGGGACCCCTCGAGCAGTACTTC	CASSFQAGPLEQYF
TRBV2	TRBJ2-1	TRBD1	18	-	TGTGCCAGCAGCCTCACGGGACAGGGGATCAGCTCCTACAATGAGCAGTTCTTC	CASSLTGQGISSYNEQFF
TRBV5-6	TRBJ2-7	-	14	few	TGTGCCAGCAGCTCGCCCCTCCTGGCCTACGAGCAGTACTTC	CASSSPLLAYEQYF
TRBV5-1	TRBJ2-5	TRBD2	14	few	TGCGCCAGCAGCTTGACTAGCGGGAGCCAGACCCAGTACTTC	CASSLTSGSQTQYF
TRBV3-1	TRBJ2-5	-	15	-	TGTGCCAGCAGCCAGGGTGGGGGACCCCAAGAGACCCAGTACTTC	CASSQGGGPQETQYF
TRBV5-5	TRBJ2-3	-	16	few	TGTGCCAGCAGCCCTCGGGGGTTTGCTAGCACAGATACGCAGTATTTT	CASSPRGFASTDTQYF
TRBV20-1	TRBJ2-7	-	14	-	TGCAGTGCTAGCTCTTTGGCTAGCTCCTACGAGCAGTACTTC	CSASSLASSYEQYF
TRBV20-1	TRBJ2-1	-	14	-	TGCAGTGCTAGAGAAACGGGCGGGATCCCGGTCCAGTTCTTC	CSARETGGIPVQFF
TRBV20-1	TRBJ1-1	TRBD1	16	few	TGCAGTGCTAGATCGGACAGGGGGCTTAAATACACTGAAGCTTTCTTT	CSARSDRGLKYTEAFF